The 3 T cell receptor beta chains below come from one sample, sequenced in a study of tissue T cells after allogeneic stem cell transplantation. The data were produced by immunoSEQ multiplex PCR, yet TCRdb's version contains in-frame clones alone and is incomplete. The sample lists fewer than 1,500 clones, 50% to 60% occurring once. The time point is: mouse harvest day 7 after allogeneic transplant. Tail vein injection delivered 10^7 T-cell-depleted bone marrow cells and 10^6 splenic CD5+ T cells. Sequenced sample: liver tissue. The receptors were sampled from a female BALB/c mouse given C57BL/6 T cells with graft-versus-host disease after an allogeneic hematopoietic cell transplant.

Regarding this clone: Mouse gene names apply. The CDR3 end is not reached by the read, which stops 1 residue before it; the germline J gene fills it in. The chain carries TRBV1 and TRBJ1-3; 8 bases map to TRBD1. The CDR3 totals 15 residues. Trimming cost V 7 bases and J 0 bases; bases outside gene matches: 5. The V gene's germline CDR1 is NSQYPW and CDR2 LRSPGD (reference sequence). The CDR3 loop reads CTCTPDRVSGNTLYF. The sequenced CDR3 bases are TGCACCTGCACTCCGGACAGGGTTTCTGGAAATACGCTCTAT. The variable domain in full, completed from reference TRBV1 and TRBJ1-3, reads VTLLEQNPRWRLVPRGQAVNLRCILKNSQYPWMSWYQQDLQKQLQWLFTLRSPGDKEVKSLPGADYLATRVTDTELRLQVANMSQGRTLYCTCTPDRVSGNTLYFGEGSRLIVV.

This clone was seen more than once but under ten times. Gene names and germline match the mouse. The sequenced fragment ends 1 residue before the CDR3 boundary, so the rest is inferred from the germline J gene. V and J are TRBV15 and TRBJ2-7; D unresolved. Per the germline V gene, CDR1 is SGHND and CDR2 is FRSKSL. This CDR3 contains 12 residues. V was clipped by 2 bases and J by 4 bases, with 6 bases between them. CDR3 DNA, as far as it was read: TGTGCCAGCAGTTTAAGGCAATATGAACAGTAC. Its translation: CASSLRQYEQY. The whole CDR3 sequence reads CASSLRQYEQYF.

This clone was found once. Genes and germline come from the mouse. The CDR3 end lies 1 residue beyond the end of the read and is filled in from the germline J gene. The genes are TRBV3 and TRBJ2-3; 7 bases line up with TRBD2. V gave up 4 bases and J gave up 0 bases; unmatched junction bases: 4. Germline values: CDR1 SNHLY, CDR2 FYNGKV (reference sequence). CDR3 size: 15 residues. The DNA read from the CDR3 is TGTGCCAGCAGCTCCCGACTGGGTAGTGCAGAAACGCTGTAT. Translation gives CASSSRLGSAETLY. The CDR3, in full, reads CASSSRLGSAETLYF.